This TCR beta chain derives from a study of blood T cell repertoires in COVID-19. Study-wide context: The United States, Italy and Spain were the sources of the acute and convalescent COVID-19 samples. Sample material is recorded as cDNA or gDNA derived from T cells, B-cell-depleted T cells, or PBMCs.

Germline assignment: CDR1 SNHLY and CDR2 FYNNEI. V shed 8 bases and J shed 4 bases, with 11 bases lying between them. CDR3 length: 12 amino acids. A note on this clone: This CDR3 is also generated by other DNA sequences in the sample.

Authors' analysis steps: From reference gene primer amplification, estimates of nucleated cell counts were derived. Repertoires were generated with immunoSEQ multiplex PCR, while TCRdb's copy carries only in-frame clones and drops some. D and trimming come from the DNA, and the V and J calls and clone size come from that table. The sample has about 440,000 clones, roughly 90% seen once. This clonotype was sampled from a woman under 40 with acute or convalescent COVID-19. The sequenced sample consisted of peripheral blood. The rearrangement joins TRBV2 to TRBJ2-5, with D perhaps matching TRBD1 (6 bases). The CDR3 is CASGQQGETQYF. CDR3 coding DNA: TGTGCCAGCGGACAACAGGGAGAGACCCAGTACTTC.